These 18 T cell receptor beta chains were sequenced from one sample in a study of graft-versus-host responses after intestinal transplantation. Clones were sequenced by immunoSEQ multiplex PCR, and TCRdb holds only the in-frame ones, with some missing. The sample has 20,000 to 30,000 clones; roughly 88% are singletons. The sequencing here drew on PBMCs, taken approximately 450 days after intestinal transplant. The receptors here all came from a human patient who received an intestinal transplant, so some T cells may come from the graft donor.

The chain carries TRBV6-1 and TRBJ2-7; D gene ambiguous. Trimming left V 4 bases short and J 3 bases short, with 4 bases between. CDR3 length: 11 amino acids. The germline CDR1 and CDR2 sequences are MNHNS and SASEGT. CDR3 sequence: CASSGGYEQYF. DNA for the CDR3: TGTGCCAGCAGTGGGGGCTACGAGCAGTACTTC.

This chain joins TRBV28 and TRBJ2-7; 11 bases are shared with TRBD1. This CDR3 has 16 residues. Per germline, CDR1 MDHEN and CDR2 SYDVKM. V trimming: 6 bases; J trimming: 7 bases; junction bases outside the gene matches: 14. The CDR3, as DNA: TGTGCCAGCAGCGATAATTTCGGACAGGGGGCAAGGGAGCAGTACTTC. The encoded protein is CASSDNFGQGAREQYF.

The J gene is TRBJ2-1, the V gene TRBV5-4; the D gene is possibly TRBD1 (6 bases). Per the germline V gene, CDR1 is SGHNT and CDR2 is YYREEE (reference sequence). V lost 3 bases, J lost 5 bases, and 24 bases lay in between. The CDR3 has 18 amino acids. The chain's CDR3 is CASSYLPPLQGWDNEQFF. The CDR3, as DNA: TGTGCCAGCAGCTATTTACCCCCCCTACAGGGCTGGGACAATGAGCAGTTCTTC.

V gene TRBV7-2 combines with J gene TRBJ2-3, with 7 nucleotides matching TRBD2. The CDR3 is made up of 16 amino acids. Germline V gene data show CDR1 as SGHTA and CDR2 as FQGNSA. With V trimmed by 2 bases and J by 1 base, 6 bases remained unmatched. CDR3 protein: CASSLRGGRGTDTQYF. CDR3 coding DNA: TGTGCCAGCAGCTTACGTGGCGGGAGAGGCACAGATACGCAGTATTTT.

The chain recombines TRBV7-9 with TRBJ1-1; weak D call: TRBD1 (5 bases). Per the germline V gene, CDR1 is SEHNR and CDR2 is FQNEAQ (reference sequence). Trimming pared 0 bases from V and 2 bases from J, leaving 13 bases between. CDR3 length: 16 amino acids. Here the CDR3 reads CASSLAGGISNTEAFF. In nucleotides, the CDR3 is TGTGCCAGCAGCTTAGCCGGGGGGATTTCTAACACTGAAGCTTTCTTT.

The chain links TRBV6-5 to TRBJ1-1; no reliable D call. Trimming left V 6 bases short and J 1 base short, with 9 bases between. Germline V gene lookup returns CDR1 MNHEY and CDR2 SVGAGI. There are 13 residues in the CDR3. CDR3 amino acids: CASSLRQNTEAFF. CDR3 DNA: TGTGCCAGCAGCTTACGACAGAACACTGAAGCTTTCTTT.

The genes are TRBV7-3 and TRBJ1-2; D is possibly TRBD1 (6 bases). The CDR3 contains 15 residues. Germline CDR1 and CDR2: SGHTA and FQGTGA. Trimming took off 2 bases at V and 4 bases at J, with 14 bases between the two ends. CDR3 region: CASSLQGNNGYGYTF. CDR3 DNA sequence: TGTGCCAGCAGCTTACAGGGGAACAATGGCTATGGCTACACCTTC.

The CDR3 loop reads CSVETRGNEQFF. The CDR3 bases are TGCAGCGTGGAAACAAGGGGAAATGAGCAGTTCTTC. The V and J genes are TRBV29-1 and TRBJ2-1, with D possibly TRBD1 on 5 matching bases. Germline CDR1 reads SQVTM; CDR2 reads ANQGSEA. The CDR3 totals 12 residues. V lost 6 bases to trimming and J lost 7 bases, with 13 bases between them.

The chain employs TRBV6-4 and TRBJ2-5, with D hard to call. The CDR3 is made up of 15 amino acids. The germline CDR1 and CDR2 sequences are MRHNA and SNTAGT. V was cut by 0 bases and J by 2 bases, with 10 bases left in between. The DNA for the CDR3 is TGTGCCAGCAGTGACTCCGGTCGACGACAAGAGACCCAGTACTTC. Amino acids: CASSDSGRRQETQYF.

As concerns this clone: Other DNA sequences within the sample encode an identical CDR3. The chain joins TRBV13 to TRBJ2-7, with D possibly being TRBD2 (5 bases). The CDR3 totals 14 residues. Trimming took off 3 bases at V and 5 bases at J, with 14 bases between the two ends. Looked up from germline, CDR1 is PRHDT and CDR2 is FYEKMQ (reference sequence). The CDR3 bases are TGTGCCAGCAGCTTGGGTCGGGGTGTCGACGAGCAGTACTTC. Translation gives CASSLGRGVDEQYF.

The chain combines TRBV13 with TRBJ1-6; 7 positions match TRBD1. V lost 5 bases to trimming and J lost 7 bases; unmatched junction nucleotides: 5. The germline V gene has CDR1 PRHDT and CDR2 FYEKMQ (reference sequence). The CDR3 loop spans 14 amino acids. The CDR3 here is CASSHGQANSPLHF. The DNA for the CDR3 is TGTGCCAGCAGCCATGGACAGGCGAATTCACCCCTCCACTTT.

J is TRBJ2-1 and V is TRBV10-3, with 7 bases that match TRBD2. CDR3 length: 12 residues. The germline CDR1 and CDR2 sequences are ENHRY and SYGVKD. V was clipped by 10 bases and J by 5 bases; unmatched bases: 5. The CDR3: CASGSGDNEQFF. DNA for the CDR3: TGTGCCAGCGGGAGCGGGGACAATGAGCAGTTCTTC.

This clone turned up a few times. The chain employs TRBV2 and TRBJ2-1; D is unresolved. The germline V and J ends were trimmed by 5 bases and 6 bases, with 11 bases remaining between them. This CDR3 region has 13 residues. Germline CDR1 is SNHLY and CDR2 is FYNNEI. The CDR3 bases are TGTGCCAGCAGTCGAAAAGGCAGCAATGAGCAGTTCTTC. It yields the protein CASSRKGSNEQFF.

This CDR3 reads CAWTPMGWGSGNTIYF. CDR3 DNA sequence: TGTGCCTGGACTCCAATGGGTTGGGGTTCTGGAAACACCATATATTTT. This rearrangement joins TRBV30 to TRBJ1-3; D remains unclear. V lost 4 bases to trimming and J lost 1 base, with 17 bases between them. The CDR3 spans 16 residues. The germline gives CDR1 GTSNPN, CDR2 SVGIG (reference sequence).

This sequence joins TRBV5-4 and TRBJ2-5, with a tentative D call TRBD2 (5 bases). In germline, CDR1 is SGHNT, CDR2 YYREEE (reference sequence). This CDR3 region has 13 residues. V lost 6 bases to trimming and J lost 5 bases, with 14 bases between them. The CDR3 DNA follows: TGTGCCAGCAACGGACCCGGAGGTGAGACCCAGTACTTC. This sequence encodes CASNGPGGETQYF.

V is TRBV28 and J is TRBJ1-5, with D hard to call. V lost 6 bases and J 3 bases, leaving 18 bases between the germline ends. The CDR3 length is 16 residues. CDR1 is MDHEN, CDR2 SYDVKM, per germline. CDR3: CASSRPFLGYNQPQHF. CDR3 DNA: TGTGCCAGCAGCCGTCCTTTTCTTGGGTACAATCAGCCCCAGCATTTT.

The chain links TRBV4-1 to TRBJ1-5, with D possibly being TRBD1 (5 bases). Germline V gene sequence: CDR1 MGHRA, CDR2 YSYEKL. With 0 bases removed from V and 0 bases from J, the gap between germline ends came to 12 bases. The CDR3 is 17 residues long. The CDR3 loop is CASSQDLGGYSNQPQHF. The CDR3 nucleotides are TGCGCCAGCAGCCAAGATCTGGGGGGATATAGCAATCAGCCCCAGCATTTT.

The V call is TRBV7-9, the J call TRBJ2-7, with D uncertain. The CDR3 has 12 residues. Trimming removed 4 bases from V and 4 bases from J, with 8 bases in between. The V gene's germline CDR1 is SEHNR and CDR2 FQNEAQ (reference sequence). CDR3 residues: CASSSDLYEQYF. CDR3 nucleotides: TGTGCCAGCAGCTCCGATCTATACGAGCAGTACTTC.